This T cell receptor (beta chain) was sequenced during a study of T-cell memory formation after mild COVID-19. At the level of the study: TCR clusters mostly belonged to single donors. Study-wide findings and caveats: Contracting CD4+ clones sat mainly in CM and EM; CD8+ in EMRA. Detection of some responders pre-infection suggested pre-existing cross-reactive memory T cells participated.

TCRdb redid the calling of the 5' RACE reads with MiXCR, one entry per CDR3 protein. The data contain around 390,000 distinct CDR3 sequences, approximately 15% of them seen just once; the ten biggest clones take up around a fifth. To note about this clonotype: Antigen unknown.

Germline V gene lookup returns CDR1 SEHNR and CDR2 FQNEAQ (reference sequence). This CDR3 has 12 amino acids. V dropped 3 bases and J dropped 7 bases, with 7 bases sitting between them. Sequencing used PBMCs or a T cell subset sorted from them (not recorded which). This clonotype originated in a man between 18 and 29 years old who had mild COVID-19 (a few samples of this study predate the infection). Cell type and time point are not known. The J gene is TRBJ1-3, the V gene TRBV7-9, with no clear D. The CDR3: CASSLMGNTIYF. The CDR3, as DNA: TGTGCCAGCAGCTTGATGGGGAACACCATATATTTT.